Listed below are T cell receptor beta chains from one sample, sequenced in a study of T-cell reconstitution after alpha-beta-depleted transplantation in children. Using its own MiXCR run on the PCR reads, TCRdb lists one record per CDR3 protein. This table holds approximately 240,000 distinct CDR3 sequences, around 8.9% found once. The source material was PBMCs from the stem cell graft donor, sampled from the stem cell graft. The receptors come from a human donor who donated a stem cell graft to a child with SCID. The conserved cysteine and the conserved F or W are not part of the CDR3 here. Size tells how often a clone was seen (once, few, many) or the class of an expanded clone, and some rows leave it out.

- TRBV6-4 ATQQGRDGNNEQF
many TRBV21-1 ASSKDRPGMGNQPQH
many TRBV5-8 ANADRGQDTQY
many TRBV5-1 ASSSTDEQY
many TRBV3-1 ASTRSPGGRTEAF
many TRBV20-1 SAGPPRGQNYGYT
many TRBV5-5 ASSLYGGENTGELF
many TRBV4-1 ASSQGVGRTSGGTYNEQF
many TRBV5-1 ASTWDGGPPYGYT
many TRBV12-3/TRBV12-4 ASSLASATEQY
many TRBV5-1 ASAMRDSNTGELF
- TRBV7-3 ASSLVGGTYNEQF
many TRBV7-9 ASSPGVETQY
many TRBV5-1 ASSLGGLATQY
many TRBV5-8 ASSFDRRPYEQY